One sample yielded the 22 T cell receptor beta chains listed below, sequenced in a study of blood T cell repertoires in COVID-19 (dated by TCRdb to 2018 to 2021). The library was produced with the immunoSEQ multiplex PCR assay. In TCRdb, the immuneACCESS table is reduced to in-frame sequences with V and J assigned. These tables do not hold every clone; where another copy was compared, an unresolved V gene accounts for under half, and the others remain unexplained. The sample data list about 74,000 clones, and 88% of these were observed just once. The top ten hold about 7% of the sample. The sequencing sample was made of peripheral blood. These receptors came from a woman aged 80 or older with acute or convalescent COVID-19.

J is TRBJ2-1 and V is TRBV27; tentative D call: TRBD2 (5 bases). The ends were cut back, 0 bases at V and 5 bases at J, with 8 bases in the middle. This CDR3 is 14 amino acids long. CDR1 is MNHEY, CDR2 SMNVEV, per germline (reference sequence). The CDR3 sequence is CASSLSRGNNEQFF. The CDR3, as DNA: TGTGCCAGCAGTTTATCGAGAGGGAACAATGAGCAGTTCTTC.

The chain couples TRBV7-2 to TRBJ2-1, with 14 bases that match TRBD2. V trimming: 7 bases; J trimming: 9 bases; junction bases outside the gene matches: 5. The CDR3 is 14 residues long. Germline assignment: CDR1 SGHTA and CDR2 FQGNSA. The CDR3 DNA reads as TGTGCCAGCAATCCTGGGACTAGCGGGAGTGAGCAGTTCTTC. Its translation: CASNPGTSGSEQFF.

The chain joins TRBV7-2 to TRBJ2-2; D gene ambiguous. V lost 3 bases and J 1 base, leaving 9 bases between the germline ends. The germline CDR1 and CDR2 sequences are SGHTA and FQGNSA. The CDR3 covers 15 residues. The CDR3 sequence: CASSFLNKNTGELFF. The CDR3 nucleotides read TGTGCCAGCAGCTTTCTTAACAAGAACACCGGGGAGCTGTTTTTT.

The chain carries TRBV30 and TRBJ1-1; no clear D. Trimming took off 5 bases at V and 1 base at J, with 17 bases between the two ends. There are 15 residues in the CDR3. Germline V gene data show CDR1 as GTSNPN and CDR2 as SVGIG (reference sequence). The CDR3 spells CAWDPRNRKNTEAFF. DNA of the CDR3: TGTGCCTGGGACCCCCGGAACAGAAAGAACACTGAAGCTTTCTTT. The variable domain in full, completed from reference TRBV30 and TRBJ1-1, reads SQTIHQWPATLVQPVGSPLSLECTVEGTSNPNLYWYRQAAGRGLQLLFYSVGIGQISSEVPQNLSASRPQDRQFILSSKKLLLSDSGFYLCAWDPRNRKNTEAFFGQGTRLTVV.

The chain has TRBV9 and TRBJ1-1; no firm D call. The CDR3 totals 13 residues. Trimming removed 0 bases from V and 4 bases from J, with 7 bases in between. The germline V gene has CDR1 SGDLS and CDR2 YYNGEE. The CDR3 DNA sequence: TGTGCCAGCAGCGTAGGCGCAGGCACTGAAGCTTTCTTT. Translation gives CASSVGAGTEAFF.

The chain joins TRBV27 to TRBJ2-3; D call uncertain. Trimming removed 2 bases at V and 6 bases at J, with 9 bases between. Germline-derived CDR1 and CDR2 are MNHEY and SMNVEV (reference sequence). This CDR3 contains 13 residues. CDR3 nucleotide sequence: TGTGCCAGCAGTTTAATATCTTTGGATACGCAGTATTTT. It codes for CASSLISLDTQYF.

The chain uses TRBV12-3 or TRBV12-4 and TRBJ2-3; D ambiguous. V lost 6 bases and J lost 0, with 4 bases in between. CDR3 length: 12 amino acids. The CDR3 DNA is TGTGCCAGCAGCAGAAGCACAGATACGCAGTATTTT. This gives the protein CASSRSTDTQYF.

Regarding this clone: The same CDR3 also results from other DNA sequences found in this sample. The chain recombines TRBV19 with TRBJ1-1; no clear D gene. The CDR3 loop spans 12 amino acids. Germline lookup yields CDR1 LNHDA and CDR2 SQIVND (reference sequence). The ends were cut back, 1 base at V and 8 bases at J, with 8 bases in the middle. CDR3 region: CASSIGGGEAFF. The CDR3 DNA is TGTGCCAGTAGTATAGGAGGAGGCGAAGCTTTCTTT. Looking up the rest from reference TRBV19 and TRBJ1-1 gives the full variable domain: DGGITQSPKYLFRKEGQNVTLSCEQNLNHDAMYWYRQDPGQGLRLIYYSQIVNDFQKGDIAEGYSVSREKKESFPLTVTSAQKNPTAFYLCASSIGGGEAFFGQGTRLTVV.

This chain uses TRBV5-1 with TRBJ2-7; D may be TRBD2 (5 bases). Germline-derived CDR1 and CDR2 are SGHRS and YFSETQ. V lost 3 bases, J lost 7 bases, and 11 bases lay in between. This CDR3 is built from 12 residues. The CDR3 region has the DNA TGCGCCAGCAGCTATGACACGGGGGAGCAGTACTTC. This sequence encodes CASSYDTGEQYF.

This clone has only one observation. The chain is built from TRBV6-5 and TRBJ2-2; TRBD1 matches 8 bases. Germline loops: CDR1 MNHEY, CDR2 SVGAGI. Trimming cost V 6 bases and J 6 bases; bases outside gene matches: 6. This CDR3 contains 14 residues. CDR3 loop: CASRLQGAAGELFF. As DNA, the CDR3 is TGTGCCAGCAGACTTCAGGGGGCTGCCGGGGAGCTGTTTTTT.

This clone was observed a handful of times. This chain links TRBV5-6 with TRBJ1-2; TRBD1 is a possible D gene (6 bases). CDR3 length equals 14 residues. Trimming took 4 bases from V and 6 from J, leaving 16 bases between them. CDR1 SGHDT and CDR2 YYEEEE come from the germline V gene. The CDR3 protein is CASSLGPGGDGYTF. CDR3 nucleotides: TGTGCCAGCAGCCTGGGACCGGGGGGCGATGGCTACACCTTC.

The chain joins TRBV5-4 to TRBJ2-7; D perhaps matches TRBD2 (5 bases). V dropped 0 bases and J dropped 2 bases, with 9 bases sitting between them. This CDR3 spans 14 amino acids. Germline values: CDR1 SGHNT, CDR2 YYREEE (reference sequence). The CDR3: CASSLERQTYEQYF. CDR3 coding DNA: TGTGCCAGCAGCTTGGAGCGGCAGACCTACGAGCAGTACTTC.

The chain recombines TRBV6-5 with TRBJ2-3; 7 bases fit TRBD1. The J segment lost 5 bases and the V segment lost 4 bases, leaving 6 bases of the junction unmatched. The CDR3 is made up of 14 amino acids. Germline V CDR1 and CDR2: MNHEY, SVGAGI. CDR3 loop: CASSWQGDQDTQYF. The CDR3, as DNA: TGTGCCAGCAGTTGGCAGGGGGATCAAGATACGCAGTATTTT.

CDR3 loop: CASSRSQGQSNQPQHF. The CDR3 DNA follows: TGTGCCAGTAGTAGGAGCCAGGGACAGAGCAATCAGCCCCAGCATTTT. V and J are TRBV19 and TRBJ1-5; 7 nucleotides align to TRBD1. CDR3 length equals 16 residues. Germline V gives CDR1 LNHDA, CDR2 SQIVND (reference sequence). V lost 4 bases to trimming and J lost 1 base; unmatched junction nucleotides: 7. Together with reference TRBV19 and TRBJ1-5, the CDR3 gives the full variable domain: DGGITQSPKYLFRKEGQNVTLSCEQNLNHDAMYWYRQDPGQGLRLIYYSQIVNDFQKGDIAEGYSVSREKKESFPLTVTSAQKNPTAFYLCASSRSQGQSNQPQHFGDGTRLSIL.

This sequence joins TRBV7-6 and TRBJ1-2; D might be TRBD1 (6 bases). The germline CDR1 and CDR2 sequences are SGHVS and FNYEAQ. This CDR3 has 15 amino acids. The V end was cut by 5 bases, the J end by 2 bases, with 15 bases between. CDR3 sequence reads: CASSPGVGNNYGYTF. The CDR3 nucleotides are TGTGCCAGCAGCCCAGGGGTGGGGAACAACTATGGCTACACCTTC.

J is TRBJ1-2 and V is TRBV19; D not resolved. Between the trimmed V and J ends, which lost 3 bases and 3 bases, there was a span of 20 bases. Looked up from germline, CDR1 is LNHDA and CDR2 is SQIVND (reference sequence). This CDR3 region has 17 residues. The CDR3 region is CASSIKAWAGVDYGYTF. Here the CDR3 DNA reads TGTGCCAGTAGTATTAAGGCGTGGGCGGGAGTGGACTATGGCTACACCTTC.

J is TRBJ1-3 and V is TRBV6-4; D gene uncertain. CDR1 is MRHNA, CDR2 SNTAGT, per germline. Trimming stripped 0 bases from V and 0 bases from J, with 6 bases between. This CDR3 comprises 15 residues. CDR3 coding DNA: TGTGCCAGCAGTGACTCGGCAGACTCTGGAAACACCATATATTTT. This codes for CASSDSADSGNTIYF.

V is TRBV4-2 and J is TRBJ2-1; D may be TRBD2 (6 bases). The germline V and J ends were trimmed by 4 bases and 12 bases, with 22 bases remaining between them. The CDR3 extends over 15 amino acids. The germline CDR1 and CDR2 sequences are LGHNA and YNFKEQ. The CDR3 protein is CASSPQEEGSRSQFF. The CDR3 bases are TGTGCCAGCAGCCCCCAAGAGGAGGGCAGCCGTTCGCAGTTCTTC.

The chain's CDR3 is CASSSRDSYVDTQYF. CDR3 nucleotides: TGCGCCAGCAGCTCCCGGGACAGCTATGTAGATACGCAGTATTTT. The chain recombines TRBV5-1 with TRBJ2-3; 7 positions agree with TRBD1. V shed 3 bases, J shed 5 bases, and the junction held 9 bases outside the gene matches. There are 15 residues in the CDR3. In germline, CDR1 is SGHRS, CDR2 YFSETQ. The whole variable domain, filled in from reference TRBV5-1 and TRBJ2-3, reads KAGVTQTPRYLIKTRGQQVTLSCSPISGHRSVSWYQQTPGQGLQFLFEYFSETQRNKGNFPGRFSGRQFSNSRSEMNVSTLELGDSALYLCASSSRDSYVDTQYFGPGTRLTVL.

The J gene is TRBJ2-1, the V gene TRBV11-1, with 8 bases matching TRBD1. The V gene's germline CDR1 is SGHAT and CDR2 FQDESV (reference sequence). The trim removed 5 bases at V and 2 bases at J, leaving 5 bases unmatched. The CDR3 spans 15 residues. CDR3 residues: CASSPRTGTYNEQFF. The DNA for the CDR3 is TGTGCCAGCAGCCCGCGGACAGGGACCTACAATGAGCAGTTCTTC.

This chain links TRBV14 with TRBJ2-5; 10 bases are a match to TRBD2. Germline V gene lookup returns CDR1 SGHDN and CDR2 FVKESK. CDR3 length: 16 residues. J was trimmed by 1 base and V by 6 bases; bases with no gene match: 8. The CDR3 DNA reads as TGTGCCAGCAGTCAGCCTAGCGGGAGTTTCCAAGAGACCCAGTACTTC. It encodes CASSQPSGSFQETQYF.

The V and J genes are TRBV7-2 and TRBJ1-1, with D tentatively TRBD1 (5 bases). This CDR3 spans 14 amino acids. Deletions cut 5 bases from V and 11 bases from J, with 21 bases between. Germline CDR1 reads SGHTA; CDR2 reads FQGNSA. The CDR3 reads CASSPRRAGREAFF. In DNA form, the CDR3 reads TGTGCCAGCAGCCCCCGTCGGGCGGGGCGAGAGGCTTTCTTT.